This T cell receptor beta chain was identified in a study of blood T cell repertoires in COVID-19. On the study more broadly: The samples span acute and convalescent COVID-19 from the United States, Italy and Spain. Sample material is recorded as cDNA or gDNA derived from T cells, B-cell-depleted T cells, or PBMCs.

Trimming took 3 bases from V and 0 from J, leaving 11 bases between them. Germline values: CDR1 SGHDN, CDR2 FVKESK. The length of the CDR3 is 15 residues. As originally analysed: Reference gene primer amplification in the assay estimated nucleated cell counts. Only in-frame clones appear in the TCRdb table, and some are missing; sequencing was by immunoSEQ multiplex PCR. V, J and clone size are those of that table, while D and trimming were read from the DNA. The table shows 150,000 to 200,000 clones, with roughly nine tenths occurring only once. The TCR originated in a woman between 70 and 85 years old with acute or convalescent COVID-19. The genes are TRBV14 and TRBJ1-1, with unresolved D. Sequencing was done on a sample of peripheral blood. Written as DNA, the CDR3 is TGTGCCAGCAGCCACCCTAGAGTGATGAACACTGAAGCTTTCTTT. Translated: CASSHPRVMNTEAFF.